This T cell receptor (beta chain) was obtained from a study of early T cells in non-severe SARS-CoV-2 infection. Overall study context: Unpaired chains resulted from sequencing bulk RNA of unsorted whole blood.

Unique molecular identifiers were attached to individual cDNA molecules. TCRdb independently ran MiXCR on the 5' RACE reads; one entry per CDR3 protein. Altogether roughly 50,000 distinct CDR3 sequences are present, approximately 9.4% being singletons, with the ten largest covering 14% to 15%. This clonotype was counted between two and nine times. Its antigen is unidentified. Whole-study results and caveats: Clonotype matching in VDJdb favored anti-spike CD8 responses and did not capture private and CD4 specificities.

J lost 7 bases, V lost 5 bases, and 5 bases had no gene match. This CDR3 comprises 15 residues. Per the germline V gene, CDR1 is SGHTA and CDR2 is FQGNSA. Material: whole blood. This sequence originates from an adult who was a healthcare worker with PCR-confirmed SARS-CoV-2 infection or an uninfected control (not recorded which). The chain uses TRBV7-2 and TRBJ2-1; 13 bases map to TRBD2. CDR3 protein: CASSRTSGSRNEQFF. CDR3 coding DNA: TGTGCCAGCAGCAGGACTAGCGGGAGTAGGAATGAGCAGTTCTTC.